The clone carrying this T cell receptor (beta chain) was found many times. As yet, its antigen is unknown. By 5'RACE with 10-nucleotide random UMIs, the cDNA was made. TCRdb independently ran MiXCR on the 5' RACE reads; one entry per CDR3 protein. The sample contains some 46,000 distinct CDR3 sequences, around 4.5% of which appear only once. The data derive from a study of neurological immune-mediated disorders. Study-wide points: In HTLV-1-associated myelopathy, TCR clonal expansion was greatest, and in multiple sclerosis it was least, below healthy controls. No CDR3 amino acid sequences were shared by expanded clones across subjects, suggesting private repertoires in all groups.

Sequencing used PBMCs. The source of this sequence is a woman aged 55 to 70 with multiple sclerosis.

The CDR3 DNA sequence: TGTGCCAGCAGCGCCACCGGGACTAGCGAGAATGAGCAGTTCTTC. This codes for CASSATGTSENEQFF. V and J are TRBV9 and TRBJ2-1; 10 nucleotides agree with TRBD2. Germline CDR1 and CDR2: SGDLS and YYNGEE. This CDR3 has 15 amino acids. Germline trimming cut 3 bases from V and 7 bases from J; bases unmatched to any gene: 7.